Shown below are 25 T cell receptor beta chains from a single sample sequenced in a study of OX40 agonist ivuxolimab in advanced cancers. Profiled with immunoSEQ multiplex PCR; TCRdb holds only in-frame clones, not every one. The data show 50,000 to 75,000 clones, with about nine tenths seen just once and over 15% held by the top ten. This specimen was CD4+ or CD8+ T cells sorted from blood, taken in a trial of the OX40 agonist ivuxolimab. The receptors here all came from an adult with an advanced solid tumor such as melanoma, head and neck, liver or kidney cancer.

This sequence joins TRBV15 and TRBJ1-2; 9 nucleotides match TRBD1. V was clipped by 0 bases and J by 3 bases; unmatched bases: 14. Germline assignment: CDR1 LNHNV and CDR2 YYDKDF (reference sequence). CDR3 length equals 19 residues. CDR3 sequence reads: CATSRDLSGQGGDDYGYTF. CDR3 nucleotide sequence: TGTGCCACCAGCAGAGACCTATCGGGACAGGGAGGGGACGACTATGGCTACACCTTC. Looking up the rest from reference TRBV15 and TRBJ1-2 gives the full variable domain: DAMVIQNPRYQVTQFGKPVTLSCSQTLNHNVMYWYQQKSSQAPKLLFHYYDKDFNNEADTPDNFQSRRPNTSFCFLDIRSPGLGDTAMYLCATSRDLSGQGGDDYGYTFGSGTRLTVV.

This chain uses TRBV19 with TRBJ2-7; possible D gene TRBD2, 6 bases. CDR1 LNHDA and CDR2 SQIVND come from the germline V gene (reference sequence). V was clipped by 10 bases and J by 6 bases, with 16 bases between them. The CDR3 consists of 12 residues. CDR3 coding DNA: TGTGCCACCATAACTCCCGGGGGCGAGCAGTACTTC. Its protein product is CATITPGGEQYF.

The V gene is TRBV29-1, the J gene TRBJ2-2, with TRBD2 as a possible D gene (6 bases). This CDR3 region has 15 residues. Germline V lookup: CDR1 SQVTM, CDR2 ANQGSEA. V was cut by 0 bases and J by 0 bases, with 8 bases left in between. The CDR3 DNA sequence: TGCAGCGTTGAAGAGCGGGGAGCGAACACCGGGGAGCTGTTTTTT. Its protein product is CSVEERGANTGELFF.

The J gene is TRBJ2-3, the V gene TRBV7-9; tentative D call: TRBD2 (5 bases). The germline V and J ends were trimmed by 0 bases and 4 bases, with 14 bases remaining between them. From germline, CDR1 is SEHNR and CDR2 FQNEAQ (reference sequence). This CDR3 spans 16 amino acids. The CDR3 here is CASSLATIVSPDTQYF. DNA of the CDR3: TGTGCCAGCAGCTTAGCGACTATCGTTTCCCCAGATACGCAGTATTTT.

The V gene is TRBV11-2, the J gene TRBJ1-1; 8 bases line up with TRBD1. CDR3 length: 15 amino acids. CDR1 is SGHAT and CDR2 is FQNNGV in the germline V gene. V lost 5 bases, J lost 1 base, and 6 bases stayed unmatched. The CDR3 nucleotides read TGTGCCAGCAGCCCATGGACAGGGCCGAACACTGAAGCTTTCTTT. It encodes CASSPWTGPNTEAFF.

The chain is built from TRBV27 and TRBJ2-7; D unclear. The V end was cut by 7 bases, the J end by 4 bases, with 14 bases between. This CDR3 contains 13 residues. In germline, CDR1 is MNHEY, CDR2 SMNVEV (reference sequence). The CDR3 region has the DNA TGTGCCAGCAAAGGCCCTCATGAGTACGAGCAGTACTTC. Protein product: CASKGPHEYEQYF.

V gene TRBV10-3 combines with J gene TRBJ1-1, with D tentatively TRBD1 (6 bases). Germline lookup yields CDR1 ENHRY and CDR2 SYGVKD. V lost 2 bases and J 3 bases, leaving 13 bases between the germline ends. CDR3 size: 15 residues. CDR3 region: CAISEPDRSYTEAFF. The DNA for the CDR3 is TGTGCCATCAGTGAGCCGGACAGAAGTTACACTGAAGCTTTCTTT.

CDR3: CASSQRGEQYF. The CDR3 bases are TGTGCCAGCAGCCAAAGGGGCGAGCAGTACTTC. V gene TRBV7-9 combines with J gene TRBJ2-7; D might be TRBD1 (5 bases). The CDR3 has 11 amino acids. Germline V CDR1 and CDR2: SEHNR, FQNEAQ (reference sequence). The V and J ends lost 5 bases and 6 bases respectively, with 8 bases between them. The full variable domain, in which reference TRBV7-9 and TRBJ2-7 provide the parts outside the CDR3, is DTGVSQNPRHKITKRGQNVTFRCDPISEHNRLYWYRQTLGQGPEFLTYFQNEAQLEKSRLLSDRFSAERPKGSFSTLEIQRTEQGDSAMYLCASSQRGEQYFGPGTRLTVT.

This chain links TRBV28 with TRBJ2-3; the match to TRBD2 covers 11 bases. After removal of 2 bases from V and 0 bases from J, the junction contained 7 bases not matched to a gene. This CDR3 is built from 18 residues. Germline lookup yields CDR1 MDHEN and CDR2 SYDVKM. The CDR3 loop reads CASSLVLAGGSSTDTQYF. The CDR3 nucleotides read TGTGCCAGCAGTTTAGTTCTAGCGGGGGGCTCTAGCACAGATACGCAGTATTTT.

The chain links TRBV7-3 to TRBJ2-5, with 8 positions matching TRBD2. The J segment lost 5 bases and the V segment lost 0 bases, leaving 5 bases of the junction unmatched. Germline-derived CDR1 and CDR2 are SGHTA and FQGTGA. The length of the CDR3 is 15 residues. CDR3 DNA: TGTGCCAGCAGCTTAACAGGACTAGCAGGGGAGACCCAGTACTTC. Its translation is CASSLTGLAGETQYF. The full variable domain, with the rest looked up from reference TRBV7-3 and TRBJ2-5, is GAGVSQTPSNKVTEKGKYVELRCDPISGHTALYWYRQSLGQGPEFLIYFQGTGAADDSGLPNDRFFAVRPEGSVSTLKIQRTERGDSAVYLCASSLTGLAGETQYFGPGTRLLVL.

V usage is TRBV28 and J usage is TRBJ1-1; 10 bases align to TRBD1. This CDR3 is 15 amino acids long. Unmatched junction bases numbered 11, after V lost 4 bases and J lost 9 bases. Looked up from germline, CDR1 is MDHEN and CDR2 is SYDVKM. CDR3: CASSWGQGTGNKAFF. The DNA for the CDR3 is TGTGCCAGCAGTTGGGGACAGGGGACGGGGAATAAAGCTTTCTTT.

The rearrangement joins TRBV5-1 to TRBJ2-7; TRBD1 might be the D (6 bases). The CDR3 consists of 14 residues. Germline CDR1 and CDR2: SGHRS and YFSETQ. Deletions cut 2 bases from V and 6 bases from J, with 15 bases between. The CDR3 nucleotides are TGCGCCAGCAGCTTAAATCCAGGGGAAAGCGAGCAGTACTTC. This encodes CASSLNPGESEQYF.

The chain links TRBV6-5 to TRBJ2-3; D ambiguous. Trimming stripped 0 bases from V and 4 bases from J, with 8 bases between. The CDR3 contains 14 residues. The germline V gene encodes CDR1 MNHEY and CDR2 SVGAGI. CDR3 nucleotide sequence: TGTGCCAGCAGTTACTCGAGAGGTCCAGATACGCAGTATTTT. This encodes CASSYSRGPDTQYF.

This clone has a single count. CDR3 coding DNA: TGTGCCACCTGGGACGGAAAAGGCTACACCTTC. The encoded protein is CATWDGKGYTF. This chain links TRBV19 with TRBJ1-2, with a tentative D call TRBD1 (5 bases). This CDR3 contains 11 residues. Trimming removed 10 bases from V and 8 bases from J, with 14 bases in between. Looked up from germline, CDR1 is LNHDA and CDR2 is SQIVND (reference sequence).

The V gene is TRBV7-6, the J gene TRBJ2-1; 13 bases map to TRBD2. Germline V gene sequence: CDR1 SGHVS, CDR2 FNYEAQ. The V and J ends lost 5 bases and 5 bases, in that order; junction bases with no gene match: 9. The CDR3 sequence is 17 residues long. The CDR3 DNA reads as TGTGCCAGCAGCCCCACTAGCGGGGGGGGGAACGACAATGAGCAGTTCTTC. Its protein is CASSPTSGGGNDNEQFF.

V usage is TRBV2 and J usage is TRBJ2-7; possibly TRBD1 for D (6 bases). Deletions cut 6 bases from V and 3 bases from J, with 15 bases between. CDR1 is SNHLY, CDR2 FYNNEI, per germline. This CDR3 contains 14 residues. As DNA, the CDR3 is TGTGCCAGCAGCTTAAAAACAGGGATCTACGAGCAGTACTTC. Amino acid sequence: CASSLKTGIYEQYF.

The chain uses TRBV7-9 and TRBJ2-7; no firm D call. CDR1 is SEHNR, CDR2 FQNEAQ, per germline (reference sequence). V gave up 8 bases and J gave up 0 bases, with 11 bases separating them. The length of the CDR3 is 13 residues. The CDR3 sequence is CASVDVTSYEQYF. The CDR3 coding sequence is TGTGCCAGCGTAGACGTCACCTCCTACGAGCAGTACTTC.

The CDR3 DNA reads as TGTGCCAGCAGTCCCTCTCCGGGGGGTCCCTCGGAGCAGTACTTC. This sequence encodes CASSPSPGGPSEQYF. The chain employs TRBV6-5 and TRBJ2-7; 7 bases align to TRBD2. Looked up from germline, CDR1 is MNHEY and CDR2 is SVGAGI. The CDR3 length is 15 residues. V lost 5 bases to trimming and J lost 7 bases; unmatched junction nucleotides: 14.

This chain links TRBV10-1 with TRBJ1-3; 8 bases map to TRBD1. CDR1 WNHNN and CDR2 SYGVQD come from the germline V gene (reference sequence). After removal of 4 bases from V and 2 bases from J, the junction contained 13 bases not matched to a gene. The CDR3 loop spans 18 amino acids. This CDR3 is CASSAGQVFSSTGNTIYF. The CDR3 DNA reads as TGCGCCAGCAGTGCGGGACAGGTTTTCTCCTCCACTGGAAACACCATATATTTT.

The genes are TRBV29-1 and TRBJ2-5; D gene unclear. The germline V gene encodes CDR1 SQVTM and CDR2 ANQGSEA. Trimming cost V 3 bases and J 5 bases, with 7 bases left between them. The CDR3 spans 11 residues. Written as DNA, the CDR3 is TGCAGCGTTGACCCCGGCGAGACCCAGTACTTC. Translated: CSVDPGETQYF.

The V call is TRBV27, the J call TRBJ2-7, with 9 bases aligning to TRBD1. CDR1 and CDR2 from the germline V gene are MNHEY and SMNVEV (reference sequence). The CDR3 has 15 residues. V shed 5 bases, J shed 1 base, and the junction held 6 bases outside the gene matches. Here the CDR3 reads CASSLGQGLSYEQYF. CDR3 DNA: TGTGCCAGCAGTCTCGGACAGGGGCTTTCCTACGAGCAGTACTTC.

The chain carries TRBV15 and TRBJ1-2; TRBD1 is a possible D gene (5 bases). The CDR3 is made up of 16 amino acids. Trimming cost V 0 bases and J 7 bases, with 18 bases left between them. Germline V lookup: CDR1 LNHNV, CDR2 YYDKDF (reference sequence). CDR3 coding DNA: TGTGCCACCAGCAGAGATGCCAGCTCAGGGCCGTTTGGCTACACCTTC. Its protein is CATSRDASSGPFGYTF.

This clone was seen a single time. The J gene is TRBJ2-3, the V gene TRBV19, with 8 bases that match TRBD2. This CDR3 is 15 amino acids long. V shed 3 bases, J shed 1 base, and the junction held 3 bases outside the gene matches. The germline gives CDR1 LNHDA, CDR2 SQIVND (reference sequence). The CDR3 sequence: CASSIPTSGTDTQYF. CDR3 bases: TGTGCCAGTAGTATTCCGACTAGCGGCACAGATACGCAGTATTTT.

This sequence joins TRBV9 and TRBJ2-1; D is possibly TRBD1 (6 bases). This CDR3 spans 12 amino acids. Trimming pared 4 bases from V and 9 bases from J, leaving 11 bases between. Germline V gene sequence: CDR1 SGDLS, CDR2 YYNGEE. The CDR3 DNA sequence: TGTGCCAGCAGCCTCAGGGGACCTGAGCAGTTCTTC. Its protein is CASSLRGPEQFF.

The chain employs TRBV6-5 and TRBJ2-3; 8 nucleotides line up with TRBD1. This CDR3 comprises 15 residues. V trimming: 1 base; J trimming: 3 bases; junction bases outside the gene matches: 3. CDR1 and CDR2 from the germline V gene are MNHEY and SVGAGI. This CDR3 reads CASSYFGQGTDTQYF. Here the CDR3 DNA reads TGTGCCAGCAGTTACTTTGGACAGGGAACAGATACGCAGTATTTT.